Listed below are T cell receptor beta chains from one sample, sequenced in a study of chronic HIV infection and antiretroviral therapy. Via MiXCR, TCRdb re-called the 5' RACE reads, giving one row per CDR3 protein. The sample shows about 48,000 distinct CDR3 sequences, 19% of them seen only once. The sample was peripheral blood. All receptors derive from an adult who had HIV and had not received antiretroviral therapy, or was an uninfected healthy control (not recorded which). The conserved cysteine and the conserved F or W are not part of the CDR3 here. Size values are once, few and many counts, or a class for expanded clones, and some rows have none.

clone_size,j_call,v_call,cdr3_aa
few,TRBJ1-4,TRBV28,ASSLPSGLWEKLF
.,TRBJ2-7,TRBV28,ASSPMGLAVSYEQY
.,TRBJ2-7,TRBV27,ASMVVQGGDEQY
.,TRBJ1-6,TRBV27,ASSLRSPLH
few,TRBJ1-1,TRBV28,ASSLGHQNTEAF
few,TRBJ2-1,TRBV5-4,ASSPGLAGGDEQF
many,TRBJ1-1,TRBV28,ASSPIRATEAF
few,TRBJ1-2,TRBV20-1,SARGGQYLYGYT
.,TRBJ2-3,TRBV28,ASSYRVLY
.,TRBJ1-1,TRBV2,ASTGYTEAF
few,TRBJ2-7,TRBV28,ASSLGGGIYEQY
many,TRBJ2-5,TRBV12-3/TRBV12-4,ASSLRARERLSPYAKSQETQY
.,TRBJ2-3,TRBV28,ANRDTSTDTQY
few,TRBJ2-1,TRBV19,ASSPPDRRTYNEQF
.,TRBJ2-2,TRBV28,ASSSFGLGWSTGELF
.,TRBJ1-1,TRBV28,ASLSLYRKAF
.,TRBJ2-7,TRBV5-1,ASSPGLAGGNSYEQY
once,TRBJ2-3,TRBV25-1,ASSIGGTDTQY
.,TRBJ1-1,TRBV29-1,SSGGGVNTEAF
few,TRBJ2-3,TRBV4-1,ASSQDRETGAPDTQY
.,TRBJ1-2,TRBV20-1,SARGTGAAYGYT
few,TRBJ2-1,TRBV6-6,ASSTTGTGGNEQF
.,TRBJ1-3,TRBV10-2,ASSDRQGNTIY
.,TRBJ2-7,TRBV9,ASSVGSFSYEQY
.,TRBJ2-3,TRBV28,ASSLLKKRGTDTQY